The clone carrying this TCR beta chain was detected only a few times. Its antigen is still unknown. Each gene name is a mouse one. The read gets to within 4 residues of the CDR3 end, and the germline J gene fills in the rest. The data were obtained in a study of CD8+ T cells in alopecia areata. Germline-derived CDR1 and CDR2 are FNHDT and SITEND (reference sequence). V was cut by 2 bases and J by 2 bases, with 9 bases left in between. The CDR3 spans 14 residues. RNA extraction was followed by reverse transcription into cDNA, which acted as the sequencing template. Sequenced by immunoSEQ multiplex PCR; TCRdb stores in-frame clones only, minus some. The sample has approximately 110,000 clones, none seen only once; the top ten hold 15% to 20%. Study-wide points: For lesional scalp, especially alopecia totalis/universalis, clonality was higher than in normal scalp.

The sequencing input was lesional skin. The rearrangement joins TRBV19 to TRBJ2-5; D is perhaps TRBD1 (6 bases). The origin of this receptor is a C3H/HeJ mouse with alopecia areata. MHC haplotype: H2-k. The CDR3 is CASSIQGPQDTQYF. CDR3 bases read: TGTGCCAGCAGTATTCAGGGGCCCCAAGAC. Looking up the rest from reference TRBV19 and TRBJ2-5 gives the full variable domain: GGIITQTPKFLIGQEGQKLTLKCQQNFNHDTMYWYRQDSGKGLRLIYYSITENDLQKGDLSEGYDASREKKSSFSLTVTSAQKNEMAVFLCASSIQGPQDTQYFGPGTRLLVL.